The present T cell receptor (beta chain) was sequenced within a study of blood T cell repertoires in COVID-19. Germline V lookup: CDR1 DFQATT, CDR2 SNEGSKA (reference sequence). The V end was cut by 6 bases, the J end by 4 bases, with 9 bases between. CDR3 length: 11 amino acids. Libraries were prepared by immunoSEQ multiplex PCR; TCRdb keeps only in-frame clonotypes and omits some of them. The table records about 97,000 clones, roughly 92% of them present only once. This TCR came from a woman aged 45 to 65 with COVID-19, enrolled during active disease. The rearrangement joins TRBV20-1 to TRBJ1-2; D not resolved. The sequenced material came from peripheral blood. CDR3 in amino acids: CSARGSYGYTF. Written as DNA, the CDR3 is TGCAGTGCCCGAGGGAGCTATGGCTACACCTTC.